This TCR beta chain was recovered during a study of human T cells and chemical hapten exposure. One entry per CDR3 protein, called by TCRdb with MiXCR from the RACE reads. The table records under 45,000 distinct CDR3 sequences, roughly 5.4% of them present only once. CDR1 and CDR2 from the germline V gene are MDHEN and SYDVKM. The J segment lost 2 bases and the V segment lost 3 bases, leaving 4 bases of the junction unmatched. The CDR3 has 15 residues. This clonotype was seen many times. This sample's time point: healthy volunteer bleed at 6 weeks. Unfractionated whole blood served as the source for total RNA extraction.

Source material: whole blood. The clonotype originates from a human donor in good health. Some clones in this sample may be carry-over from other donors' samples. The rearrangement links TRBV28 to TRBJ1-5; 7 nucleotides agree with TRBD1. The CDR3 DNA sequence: TGTGCCAGCAGTTTTACCGGGACAGGCAATCAGCCCCAGCATTTT. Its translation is CASSFTGTGNQPQHF.